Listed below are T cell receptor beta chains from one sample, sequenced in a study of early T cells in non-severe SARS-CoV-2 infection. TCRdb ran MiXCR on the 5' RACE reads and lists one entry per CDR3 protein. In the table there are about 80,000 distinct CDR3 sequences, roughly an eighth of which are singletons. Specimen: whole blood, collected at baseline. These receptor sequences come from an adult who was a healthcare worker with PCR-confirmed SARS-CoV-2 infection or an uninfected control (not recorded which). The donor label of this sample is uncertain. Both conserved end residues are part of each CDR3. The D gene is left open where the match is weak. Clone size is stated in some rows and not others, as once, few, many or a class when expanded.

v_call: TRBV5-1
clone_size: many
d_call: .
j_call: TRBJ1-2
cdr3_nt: TGCGCCAGCAGCTTGGATGTGATGGCAGGCTCTAACTATGGCTACACCTTC
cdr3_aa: CASSLDVMAGSNYGYTF

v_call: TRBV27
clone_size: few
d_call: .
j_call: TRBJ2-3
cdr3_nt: TGTGCCAGCAGTGTGCAGGGAAAGGGCACAGATACGCAGTATTTT
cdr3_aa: CASSVQGKGTDTQYF

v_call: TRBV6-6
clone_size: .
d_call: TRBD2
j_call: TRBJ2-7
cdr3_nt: TGTGCCAGCACCCTACATAGCGGGAGCTACGAGCAGTACTTC
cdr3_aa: CASTLHSGSYEQYF

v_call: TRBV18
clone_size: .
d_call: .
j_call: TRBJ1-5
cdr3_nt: TGTGCCAGCTCACCAACTGGGCAGCCCCAGCATTTT
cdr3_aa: CASSPTGQPQHF

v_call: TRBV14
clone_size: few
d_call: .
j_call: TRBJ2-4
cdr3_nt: TGTGCCAGCAGCCAAGACTTATCGAGGGACATTCAGTACTTC
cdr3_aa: CASSQDLSRDIQYF

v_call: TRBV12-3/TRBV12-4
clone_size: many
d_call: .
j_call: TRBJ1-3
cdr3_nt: TGTGCCAGCAGTTTTGGGGACACCATATATTTT
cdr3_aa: CASSFGDTIYF

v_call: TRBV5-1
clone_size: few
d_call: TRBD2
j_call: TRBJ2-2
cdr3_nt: TGCGCCAGCAGCTTCCTAGCGGGGGTGCACACCGGGGAGCTGTTTTTT
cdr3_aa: CASSFLAGVHTGELFF

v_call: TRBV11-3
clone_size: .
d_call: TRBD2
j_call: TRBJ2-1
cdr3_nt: TGTGCCAGCAGCACCTATAGCGGGGGATACGAGCAGTTCTTC
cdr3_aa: CASSTYSGGYEQFF

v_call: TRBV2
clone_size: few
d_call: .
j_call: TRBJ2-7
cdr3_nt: TGTGCCAGCAGTGATGAGACCCTCTACGAGCAGTACTTC
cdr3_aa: CASSDETLYEQYF

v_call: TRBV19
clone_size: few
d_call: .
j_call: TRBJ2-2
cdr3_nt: TGTGCCAGTACTTTCCGCGACACCGGGGAGCTGTTTTTT
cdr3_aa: CASTFRDTGELFF

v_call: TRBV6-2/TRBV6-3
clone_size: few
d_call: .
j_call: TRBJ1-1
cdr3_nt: TGTGCCAGCAGTTCCCTCTCGAGTGCTTTCTTT
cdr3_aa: CASSSLSSAFF

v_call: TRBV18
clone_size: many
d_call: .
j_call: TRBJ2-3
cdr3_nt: TGTGCCAGCTCACCTAGACAGGCGGGAAATACGCAGTATTTT
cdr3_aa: CASSPRQAGNTQYF

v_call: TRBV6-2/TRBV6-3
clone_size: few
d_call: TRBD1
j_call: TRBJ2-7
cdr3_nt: TGTGCCAGCAGCCCCGGCGGGGACAGGGTACACGAGCAGTACTTC
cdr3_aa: CASSPGGDRVHEQYF

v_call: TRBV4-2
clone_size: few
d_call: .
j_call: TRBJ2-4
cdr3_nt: TGTGCCAGCAGCCATCAAAGGGGAGGCGGTCAGTACTTC
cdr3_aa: CASSHQRGGGQYF

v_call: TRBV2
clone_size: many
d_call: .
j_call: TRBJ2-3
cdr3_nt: TGTGCCAGCATCGCAAGGACCCAGCGGGGCACAGATACGCAGTATTTT
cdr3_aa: CASIARTQRGTDTQYF

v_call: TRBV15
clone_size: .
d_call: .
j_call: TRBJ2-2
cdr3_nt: TGTGCCACCAGCAGAGACCGGGGCTTAAACACCGGGGAGCTGTTTTTT
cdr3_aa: CATSRDRGLNTGELFF

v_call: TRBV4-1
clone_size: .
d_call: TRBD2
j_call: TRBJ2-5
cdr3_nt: TGCGCCAGCAGCCAAGCCCGACTAGCGGAACAAGAGACCCAGTACTTC
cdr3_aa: CASSQARLAEQETQYF

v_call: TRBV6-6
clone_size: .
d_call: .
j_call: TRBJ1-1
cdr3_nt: TGTGCCAGCAGTTACGGAAGCGGGAACACTGAAGCTTTCTTT
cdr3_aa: CASSYGSGNTEAFF

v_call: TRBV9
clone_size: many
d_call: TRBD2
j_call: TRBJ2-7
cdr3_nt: TGTGCCAGCAGCGTCGATAGCGGGGGTGGTTACGAGCAGTACTTC
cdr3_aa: CASSVDSGGGYEQYF

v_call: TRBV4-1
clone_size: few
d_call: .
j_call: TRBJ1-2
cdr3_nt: TGCGCCAGCAGCCAAGAAGAGTTGGGTACGGGGGCCCACACCTTC
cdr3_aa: CASSQEELGTGAHTF

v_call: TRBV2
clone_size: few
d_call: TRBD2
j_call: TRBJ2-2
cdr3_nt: TGTGCCAGCAGTCAACGGGGGGGCGGTGCGAACACCGGGGAGCTGTTTTTT
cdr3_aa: CASSQRGGGANTGELFF

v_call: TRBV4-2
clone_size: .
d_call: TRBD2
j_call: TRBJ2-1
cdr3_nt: TGTGCCAGCAGCCAAGGCGTAGCGGGAGATATGTCCTACAATGAGCAGTTCTTC
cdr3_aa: CASSQGVAGDMSYNEQFF

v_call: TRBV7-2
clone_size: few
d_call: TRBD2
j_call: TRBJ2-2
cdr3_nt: TGTGCCAGCACCAAAGCGGGGGGCTCGAACACCGGGGAGCTGTTTTTT
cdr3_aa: CASTKAGGSNTGELFF

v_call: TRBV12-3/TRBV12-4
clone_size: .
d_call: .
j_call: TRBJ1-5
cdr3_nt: TGTGCCAGCAGTTTTATGGAATATCAGCCCCAGCATTTT
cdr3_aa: CASSFMEYQPQHF

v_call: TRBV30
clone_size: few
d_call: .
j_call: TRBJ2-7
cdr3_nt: TGTGCCTGGAGTAGGTTGTACGAGCAGTACTTC
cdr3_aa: CAWSRLYEQYF

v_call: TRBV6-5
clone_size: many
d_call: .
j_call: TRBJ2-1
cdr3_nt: TGTGCCAGCAGTCCCTCCGGCGGCGCCTACAATGAGCAGTTCTTC
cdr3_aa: CASSPSGGAYNEQFF

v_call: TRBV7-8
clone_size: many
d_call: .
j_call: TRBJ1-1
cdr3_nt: TGTGCCAGCACCCTACGGCTAGGCGCTGAAGCTTTCTTT
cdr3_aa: CASTLRLGAEAFF

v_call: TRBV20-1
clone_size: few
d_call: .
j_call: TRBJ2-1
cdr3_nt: TGCAGTGTCAGAGCTAGGCATGAGCAGTTCTTC
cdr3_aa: CSVRARHEQFF

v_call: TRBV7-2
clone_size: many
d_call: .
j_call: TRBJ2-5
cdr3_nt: TGTGCCAGCAGCACTGACAGGGCCGGGGGGACCCAGTACTTC
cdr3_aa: CASSTDRAGGTQYF

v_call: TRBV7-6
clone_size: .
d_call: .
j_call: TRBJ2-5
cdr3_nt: TGTGCCAGCAGCTCTCCTTCGGGTGGGGAGACCCAGTACTTC
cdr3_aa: CASSSPSGGETQYF

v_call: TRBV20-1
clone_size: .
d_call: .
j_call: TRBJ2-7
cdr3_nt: TGCAGTGCTAGAGATCATCAGGACCACTACGAGCAGTACTTC
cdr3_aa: CSARDHQDHYEQYF

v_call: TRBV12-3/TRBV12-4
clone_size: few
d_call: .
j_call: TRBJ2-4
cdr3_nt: TGTGCCAGCAGCGAGACAGGTTTTGCCAAAAACATTCAGTACTTC
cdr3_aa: CASSETGFAKNIQYF

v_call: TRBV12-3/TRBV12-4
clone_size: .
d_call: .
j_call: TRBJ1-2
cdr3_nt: TGTGCCAGCAGTTTGGTCAGAAACTATGGCTACACCTTC
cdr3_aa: CASSLVRNYGYTF

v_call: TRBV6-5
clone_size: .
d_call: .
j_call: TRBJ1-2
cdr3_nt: TGTGCCAGCAGTTACTACTCCGGGACGAGCTACACCTTC
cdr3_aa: CASSYYSGTSYTF

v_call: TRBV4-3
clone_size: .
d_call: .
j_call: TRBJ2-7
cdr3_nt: TGCGCCAGCAGCTACGAGAACGGCGACGAGCAGTACTTC
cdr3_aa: CASSYENGDEQYF

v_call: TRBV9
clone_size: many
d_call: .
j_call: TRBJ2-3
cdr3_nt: TGTGCCAGCAGCGTAGGGGGGTCAGATACGCAGTATTTT
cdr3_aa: CASSVGGSDTQYF

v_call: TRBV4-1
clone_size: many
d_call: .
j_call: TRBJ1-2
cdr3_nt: TGCGCCAGCAGCCAAGATCCGAGGGGATCTTTGGGACGATCTTATGGCTACACCTTC
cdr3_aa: CASSQDPRGSLGRSYGYTF

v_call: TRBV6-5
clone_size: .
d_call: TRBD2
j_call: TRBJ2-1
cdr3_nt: TGTGCCAGCAGTTACTCCGGGACTAGCGGGGTGGGCTCCTACAATGAGCAGTTCTTC
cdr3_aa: CASSYSGTSGVGSYNEQFF

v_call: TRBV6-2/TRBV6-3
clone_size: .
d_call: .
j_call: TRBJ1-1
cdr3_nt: TGTGCCAGCGATGACAGGTGGAGCATGAACACTGAAGCTTTCTTT
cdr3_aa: CASDDRWSMNTEAFF

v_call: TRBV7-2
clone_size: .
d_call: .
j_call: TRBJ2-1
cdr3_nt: TGTGCCAGCAGCCGGAGCCGGGGTACCTACAATGAGCAGTTCTTC
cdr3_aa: CASSRSRGTYNEQFF

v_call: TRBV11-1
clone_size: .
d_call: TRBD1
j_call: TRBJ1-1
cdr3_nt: TGTGCCAGCAGGGGAGGACAGGGGAACACTGAAGCTTTCTTT
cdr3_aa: CASRGGQGNTEAFF

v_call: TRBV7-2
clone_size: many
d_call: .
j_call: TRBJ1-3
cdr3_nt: TGTGCCAGCAGCTTAGCTTCAGGGGCTGTGCCAAACACCATATATTTT
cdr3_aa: CASSLASGAVPNTIYF

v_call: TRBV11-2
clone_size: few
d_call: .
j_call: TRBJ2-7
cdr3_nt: TGTGCCAGCAGCTCCCTCCCATACGAGCAGTACTTC
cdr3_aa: CASSSLPYEQYF

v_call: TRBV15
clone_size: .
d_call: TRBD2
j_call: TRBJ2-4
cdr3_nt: TGTGCCACCAGCAGAGATTCGACTAGCGGAGACATGGCCAAAAACATTCAGTACTTC
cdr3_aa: CATSRDSTSGDMAKNIQYF

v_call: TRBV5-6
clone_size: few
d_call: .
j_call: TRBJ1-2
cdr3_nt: TGTGCCAGCAGCTTGGGGGGAGCAAGCCGCGGCTACACCTTC
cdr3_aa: CASSLGGASRGYTF

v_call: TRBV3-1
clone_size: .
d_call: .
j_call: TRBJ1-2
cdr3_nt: TGTGCCAGCAGCCCTTACGGAGGAGGCTTTGGCTACACCTTC
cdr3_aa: CASSPYGGGFGYTF